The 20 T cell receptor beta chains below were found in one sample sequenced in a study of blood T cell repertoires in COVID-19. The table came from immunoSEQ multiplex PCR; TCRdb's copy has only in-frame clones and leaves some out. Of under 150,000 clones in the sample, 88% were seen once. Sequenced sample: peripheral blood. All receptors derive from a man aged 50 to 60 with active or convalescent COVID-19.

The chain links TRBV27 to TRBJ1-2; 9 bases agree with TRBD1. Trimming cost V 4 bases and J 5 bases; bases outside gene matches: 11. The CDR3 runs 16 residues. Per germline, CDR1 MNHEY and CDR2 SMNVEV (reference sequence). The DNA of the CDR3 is TGTGCCAGCAGTTCACAACGGGACAGGGTTTTGTATGGCTACACCTTC. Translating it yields CASSSQRDRVLYGYTF.

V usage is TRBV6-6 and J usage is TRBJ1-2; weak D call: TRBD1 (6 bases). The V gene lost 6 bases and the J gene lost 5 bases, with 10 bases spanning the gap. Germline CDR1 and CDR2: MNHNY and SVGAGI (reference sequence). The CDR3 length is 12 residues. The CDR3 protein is CASRPQGYGYTF. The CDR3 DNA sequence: TGTGCCAGCAGACCTCAGGGGTATGGCTACACCTTC.

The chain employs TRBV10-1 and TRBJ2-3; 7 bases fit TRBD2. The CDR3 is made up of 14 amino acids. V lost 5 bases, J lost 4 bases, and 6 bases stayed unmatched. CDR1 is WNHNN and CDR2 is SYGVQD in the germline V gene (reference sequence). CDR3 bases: TGCGCCAGCAGTCCTGGCGGGAGTGCAGATACGCAGTATTTT. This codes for CASSPGGSADTQYF.

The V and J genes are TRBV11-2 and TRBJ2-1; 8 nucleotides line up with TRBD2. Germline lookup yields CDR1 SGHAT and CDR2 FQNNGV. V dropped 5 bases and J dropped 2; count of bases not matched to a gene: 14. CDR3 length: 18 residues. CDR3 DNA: TGTGCCAGCAGCAGCGGAGTTAGGGGCGGGAGGCCCTACAATGAGCAGTTCTTC. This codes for CASSSGVRGGRPYNEQFF.

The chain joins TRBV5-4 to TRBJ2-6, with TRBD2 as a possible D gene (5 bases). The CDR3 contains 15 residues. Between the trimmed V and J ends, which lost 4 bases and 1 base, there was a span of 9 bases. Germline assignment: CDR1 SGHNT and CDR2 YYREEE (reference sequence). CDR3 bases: TGTGCCAGCAGCCGGCTAGCTTCTGGGGCCAACGTCCTGACTTTC. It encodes CASSRLASGANVLTF.

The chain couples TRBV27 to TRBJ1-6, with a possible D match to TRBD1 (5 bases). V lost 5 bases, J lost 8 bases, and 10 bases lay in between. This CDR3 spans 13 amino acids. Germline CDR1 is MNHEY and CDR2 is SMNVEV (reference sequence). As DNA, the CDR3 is TGTGCCAGCAGTCGATCAGGGTATTCACCCCTCCACTTT. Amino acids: CASSRSGYSPLHF.

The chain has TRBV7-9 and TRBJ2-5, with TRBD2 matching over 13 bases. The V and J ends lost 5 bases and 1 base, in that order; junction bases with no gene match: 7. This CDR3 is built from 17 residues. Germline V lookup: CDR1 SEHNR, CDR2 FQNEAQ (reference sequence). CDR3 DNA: TGTGCCAGCAGCCCAGGGACTAGCGGGAATTCCCAAGAGACCCAGTACTTC. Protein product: CASSPGTSGNSQETQYF.

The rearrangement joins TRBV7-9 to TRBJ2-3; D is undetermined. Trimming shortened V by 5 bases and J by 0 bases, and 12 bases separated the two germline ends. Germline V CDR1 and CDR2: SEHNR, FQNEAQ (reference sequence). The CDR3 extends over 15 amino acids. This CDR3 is CASSRGPISTDTQYF. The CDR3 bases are TGTGCCAGCAGCCGTGGGCCTATTAGCACAGATACGCAGTATTTT. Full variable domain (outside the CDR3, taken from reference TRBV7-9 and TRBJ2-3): DTGVSQNPRHKITKRGQNVTFRCDPISEHNRLYWYRQTLGQGPEFLTYFQNEAQLEKSRLLSDRFSAERPKGSFSTLEIQRTEQGDSAMYLCASSRGPISTDTQYFGPGTRLTVL.

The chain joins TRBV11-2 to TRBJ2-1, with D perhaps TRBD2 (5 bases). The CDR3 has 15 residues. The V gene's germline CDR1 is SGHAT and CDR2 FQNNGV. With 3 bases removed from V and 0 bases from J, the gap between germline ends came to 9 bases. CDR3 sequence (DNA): TGTGCCAGCAGCTTTCAGCGGATCTCCTACAATGAGCAGTTCTTC. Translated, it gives CASSFQRISYNEQFF.

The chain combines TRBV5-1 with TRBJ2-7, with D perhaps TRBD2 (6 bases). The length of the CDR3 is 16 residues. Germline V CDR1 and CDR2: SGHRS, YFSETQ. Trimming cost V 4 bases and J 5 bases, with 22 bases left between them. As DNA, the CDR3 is TGCGCCAGCAGCCCACAACTACTAGGAGGGTCGAACGAGCAGTACTTC. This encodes CASSPQLLGGSNEQYF.

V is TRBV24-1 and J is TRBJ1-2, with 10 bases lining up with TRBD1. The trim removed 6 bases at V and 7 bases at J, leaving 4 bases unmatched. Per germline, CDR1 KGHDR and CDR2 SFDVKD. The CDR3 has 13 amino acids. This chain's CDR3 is CATSRDRGAGYTF. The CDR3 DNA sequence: TGTGCCACCAGTCGGGACAGGGGCGCTGGCTACACCTTC.

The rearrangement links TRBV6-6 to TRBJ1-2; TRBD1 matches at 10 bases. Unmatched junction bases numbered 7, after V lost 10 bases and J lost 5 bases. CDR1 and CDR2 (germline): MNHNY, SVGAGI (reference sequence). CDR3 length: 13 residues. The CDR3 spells CATLGQGGYGYTF. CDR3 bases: TGTGCCACCCTCGGACAGGGGGGGTATGGCTACACCTTC.

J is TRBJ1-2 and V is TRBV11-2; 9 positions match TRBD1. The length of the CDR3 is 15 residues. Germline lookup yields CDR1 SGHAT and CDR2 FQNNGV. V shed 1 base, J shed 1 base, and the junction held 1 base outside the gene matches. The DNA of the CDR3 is TGTGCCAGCAGCTTAGGGACAGGGGTTAACTATGGCTACACCTTC. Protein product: CASSLGTGVNYGYTF. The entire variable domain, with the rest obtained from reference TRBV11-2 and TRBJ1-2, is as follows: EAGVAQSPRYKIIEKRQSVAFWCNPISGHATLYWYQQILGQGPKLLIQFQNNGVVDDSQLPKDRFSAERLKGVDSTLKIQPAKLEDSAVYLCASSLGTGVNYGYTFGSGTRLTVV.

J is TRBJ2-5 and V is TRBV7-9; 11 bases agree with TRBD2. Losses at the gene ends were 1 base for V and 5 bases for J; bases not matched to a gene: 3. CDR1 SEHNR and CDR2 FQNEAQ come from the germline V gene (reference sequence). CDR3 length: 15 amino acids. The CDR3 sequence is CASSLVAGGVETQYF. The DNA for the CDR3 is TGTGCCAGCAGCTTAGTAGCGGGAGGGGTGGAGACCCAGTACTTC.

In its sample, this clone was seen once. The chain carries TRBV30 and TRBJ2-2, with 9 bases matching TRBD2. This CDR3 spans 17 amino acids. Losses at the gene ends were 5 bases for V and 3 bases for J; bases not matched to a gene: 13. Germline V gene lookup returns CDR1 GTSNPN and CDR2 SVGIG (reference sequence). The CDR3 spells CAWAPPPSGIYTGELFF. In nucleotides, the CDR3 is TGTGCCTGGGCACCCCCGCCTAGCGGGATTTACACCGGGGAGCTGTTTTTT.

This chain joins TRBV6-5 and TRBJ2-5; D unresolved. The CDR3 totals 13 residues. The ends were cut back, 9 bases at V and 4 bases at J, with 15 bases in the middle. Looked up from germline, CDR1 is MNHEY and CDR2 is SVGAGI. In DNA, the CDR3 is TGTGCCAGTGCTCTGAGAGATCTAGAGACCCAGTACTTC. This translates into CASALRDLETQYF.

This chain's CDR3 is CATSRDGASYNEQFF. The CDR3 nucleotides read TGTGCCACCAGCAGAGATGGGGCTAGCTACAATGAGCAGTTCTTC. The rearrangement uses TRBV15 and TRBJ2-1; tentatively, D is TRBD1 (5 bases). Trimming pared 0 bases from V and 3 bases from J, leaving 9 bases between. The CDR3 length is 15 residues. Germline loops: CDR1 LNHNV, CDR2 YYDKDF (reference sequence). The whole variable domain, filled in from reference TRBV15 and TRBJ2-1, reads DAMVIQNPRYQVTQFGKPVTLSCSQTLNHNVMYWYQQKSSQAPKLLFHYYDKDFNNEADTPDNFQSRRPNTSFCFLDIRSPGLGDTAMYLCATSRDGASYNEQFFGPGTRLTVL.

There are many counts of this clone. CDR3: CASSLEGPTGEQYF. The DNA for the CDR3 is TGTGCCAGCAGCTTAGAGGGTCCGACGGGGGAGCAGTACTTC. The chain is built from TRBV7-9 and TRBJ2-7, with TRBD2 as a possible D gene (5 bases). The CDR3 is 14 residues long. V shed 1 base and J shed 7 bases, with 14 bases lying between them. The germline V gene encodes CDR1 SEHNR and CDR2 FQNEAQ (reference sequence).

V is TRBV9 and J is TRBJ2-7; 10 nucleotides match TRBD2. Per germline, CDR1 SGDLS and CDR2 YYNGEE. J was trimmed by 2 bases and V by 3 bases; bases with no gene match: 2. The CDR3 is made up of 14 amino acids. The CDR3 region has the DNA TGTGCCAGCAGCGCCACTAGCGGGGCCTACGAGCAGTACTTC. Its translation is CASSATSGAYEQYF.

This CDR3 reads CASSVGQGGRYTF. The CDR3 coding sequence is TGTGCCAGCAGCGTAGGACAGGGCGGACGCTACACCTTC. The rearrangement uses TRBV9 and TRBJ1-2, with TRBD1 identical over 7 bases. The J segment lost 9 bases and the V segment lost 0 bases, leaving 5 bases of the junction unmatched. This CDR3 contains 13 residues. CDR1 is SGDLS, CDR2 YYNGEE, per germline.